Each of the 23 T cell receptor beta chains below was sequenced from the same sample in a study of monozygotic twins with inflammatory bowel disease. From the 5' RACE reads, TCRdb lists one entry per CDR3 protein and no DNA. The sample has some 200,000 distinct CDR3 sequences. Sequenced material: blood. All receptors derive from a human donor with ulcerative colitis or Crohn's disease, or a healthy co-twin of an affected twin (not recorded which).

V and J are TRBV5-1 and TRBJ2-1; TCRdb indicates TRBD2, and absent DNA this call remains unverified. Germline CDR1 SGHRS, CDR2 YFSETQ. CDR3 size: 14 residues. The CDR3 is CASQAGPINNEQFF.

This CDR3 is CASSSGQGADTQYF. This chain joins TRBV7-9 and TRBJ2-3; TCRdb outputs TRBD1, but without DNA this stays unchecked. This CDR3 is built from 14 residues. The germline CDR1 and CDR2 sequences are SEHNR and FQNEAQ (reference sequence).

This CDR3 reads CASSPQIGPTGELFF. This chain uses TRBV12-3 or TRBV12-4 with TRBJ2-2; TCRdb calls TRBD2, which cannot be checked without DNA. The CDR3 is 15 amino acids.

V is TRBV5-1 and J is TRBJ2-2; TCRdb gives TRBD1 as the D gene, but with no DNA this cannot be confirmed. Germline V gene sequence: CDR1 SGHRS, CDR2 YFSETQ. This CDR3 contains 14 residues. The CDR3 region is CASSFGGEAGELFF.

The chain uses TRBV6-6 and TRBJ1-1; lacking DNA, the TRBD1 call made by TCRdb goes unchecked. The CDR3 totals 13 residues. Germline CDR1 MNHNY, CDR2 SVGAGI (reference sequence). CDR3: CASTEFGGTEAFF.

J is TRBJ1-6 and V is TRBV10-3; checking the TCRdb D call of TRBD1 is not possible without DNA. The CDR3 length is 14 residues. The V gene's germline CDR1 is ENHRY and CDR2 SYGVKD. CDR3 residues: CAIRDRDANSPLHF.

The CDR3 region is CASSPDSGRDQETQYF. The chain has TRBV5-5 and TRBJ2-5; TCRdb's D call of TRBD2 is untestable without DNA. The CDR3 loop spans 16 amino acids. Germline CDR1 and CDR2: SGHKS and YYEKEE (reference sequence).

This chain joins TRBV29-1 and TRBJ1-2; the TRBD1 assignment by TCRdb is unverifiable without DNA. The CDR3 runs 14 residues. Per the germline V gene, CDR1 is SQVTM and CDR2 is ANQGSEA. The chain's CDR3 is CSVELAQGIYGYTF.

This chain uses TRBV19 with TRBJ1-2. Germline-derived CDR1 and CDR2 are LNHDA and SQIVND (reference sequence). CDR3 size: 14 residues. The CDR3 region is CASSSFSVNYGYTF.

The V gene is TRBV3-1, the J gene TRBJ2-1; TCRdb lists TRBD1, though no DNA is available to test this call. Germline V CDR1 and CDR2: LGHDT, YNNKEL (reference sequence). The CDR3 has 15 amino acids. This CDR3 is CASSQAGGGGNEQFF.

The rearrangement joins TRBV5-1 to TRBJ2-7; the TRBD2 assignment by TCRdb is unverifiable without DNA. This CDR3 comprises 16 residues. Germline CDR1 reads SGHRS; CDR2 reads YFSETQ. The CDR3 loop reads CASSLGLLGDTYEQYF.

The chain carries TRBV4-3 and TRBJ1-6; no DNA is available, so the TRBD1 call from TCRdb remains unchecked. Germline CDR1 LGHNA, CDR2 YSLEER. The CDR3 is made up of 16 amino acids. CDR3 sequence: CASSQLPGTANSPLHF.

J is TRBJ1-2 and V is TRBV27; TCRdb's D call of TRBD1 is untestable without DNA. The germline CDR1 and CDR2 sequences are MNHEY and SMNVEV (reference sequence). CDR3 length equals 13 residues. The CDR3 spells CASSFPQGRGYTF.

V is TRBV19 and J is TRBJ1-5; TCRdb outputs TRBD1, but without DNA this stays unchecked. The CDR3 extends over 15 amino acids. Germline V lookup: CDR1 LNHDA, CDR2 SQIVND (reference sequence). CDR3 region: CASSIGQSPNQPQHF.

This chain uses TRBV5-4 with TRBJ2-7; TCRdb's D gene call, TRBD1, goes unchecked for lack of DNA. The length of the CDR3 is 15 residues. Germline lookup yields CDR1 SGHNT and CDR2 YYREEE (reference sequence). CDR3 region: CASSSPEDRPNEQYF.

The chain recombines TRBV7-3 with TRBJ1-1; checking the TCRdb D call of TRBD1 is not possible without DNA. CDR3 length: 14 residues. Germline V gene lookup returns CDR1 SGHTA and CDR2 FQGTGA. The CDR3 spells CASSLGHQGSEAFF. Drawing the rest from reference TRBV7-3 and TRBJ1-1, the complete variable domain is GAGVSQTPSNKVTEKGKYVELRCDPISGHTALYWYRQSLGQGPEFLIYFQGTGAADDSGLPNDRFFAVRPEGSVSTLKIQRTERGDSAVYLCASSLGHQGSEAFFGQGTRLTVV.

V gene TRBV24-1 combines with J gene TRBJ2-6; the TCRdb D gene call, TRBD2, has no DNA to confirm it. Germline-derived CDR1 and CDR2 are KGHDR and SFDVKD. The CDR3 spans 16 residues. CDR3 in amino acids: CATSPSPGVGANVLTF.

The chain joins TRBV11-2 to TRBJ2-1; the D call from TCRdb, TRBD1, cannot be confirmed without DNA. CDR1 and CDR2 (germline): SGHAT, FQNNGV. The CDR3 totals 20 residues. The CDR3 sequence is CASSLMNRAGGRSSYNEQFF.

The chain couples TRBV6-2 or TRBV6-3 to TRBJ1-1; the TCRdb D gene call, TRBD1, has no DNA to confirm it. CDR1 and CDR2 from the germline V gene are MNHEY and SVGEGT. The CDR3 extends over 13 amino acids. CDR3 loop: CASSYYGGTEAFF.

J is TRBJ2-3 and V is TRBV20-1. This CDR3 region has 13 residues. Germline V gene data show CDR1 as DFQATT and CDR2 as SNEGSKA (reference sequence). CDR3 sequence reads: CSASGVLTDTQYF.

The genes are TRBV6-5 and TRBJ2-3; TCRdb designates TRBD2, a call that cannot be tested without DNA. Germline loops: CDR1 MNHEY, CDR2 SVGAGI. This CDR3 is built from 13 residues. The CDR3 loop reads CATFAGGTDTQYF.

J is TRBJ2-7 and V is TRBV12-3 or TRBV12-4; no DNA is available, so the TRBD1 call from TCRdb remains unchecked. The CDR3 has 15 residues. The chain's CDR3 is CASSRDRGETYEQYF.

The chain is built from TRBV12-3 or TRBV12-4 and TRBJ1-6. The CDR3 is 16 residues long. The CDR3 sequence: CASSQLGGGVSSPLHF.